These 2 T cell receptor beta chains came from one sample sequenced in a study of identical twins. MiXCR, run by TCRdb on the 5' RACE reads, gives a single entry per CDR3 protein. The data show hundreds of thousands of distinct CDR3 sequences, less than 9% seen once. This same sample was also part of a study on yellow fever vaccine responses in identical twins.

Sequencing used PBMCs. All receptors come from a woman between 18 and 29 years old in good health.

This clonotype was found many times. The chain employs TRBV7-8 and TRBJ2-3; 8 nucleotides match TRBD2. Trimming at V came to 3 bases and at J to 6 bases, leaving 8 bases not matched to a gene. Germline V lookup: CDR1 SGHVS, CDR2 FQNEAQ. The CDR3 covers 15 residues. CDR3 sequence (DNA): TGTGCCAGCAGCTTGGGACGGGGGGGCTCCGATACGCAGTATTTT. It translates to CASSLGRGGSDTQYF.

This clonotype was observed many times. This chain's CDR3 is CASSLEGQGNTEAFF. Written as DNA, the CDR3 is TGTGCCAGCAGCTTGGAGGGTCAGGGGAACACTGAAGCTTTCTTT. This sequence joins TRBV5-6 and TRBJ1-1, with D possibly being TRBD1 (5 bases). The CDR3 is made up of 15 amino acids. The germline CDR1 and CDR2 sequences are SGHDT and YYEEEE. V was pared by 0 bases and J by 1 base, with 10 bases between.